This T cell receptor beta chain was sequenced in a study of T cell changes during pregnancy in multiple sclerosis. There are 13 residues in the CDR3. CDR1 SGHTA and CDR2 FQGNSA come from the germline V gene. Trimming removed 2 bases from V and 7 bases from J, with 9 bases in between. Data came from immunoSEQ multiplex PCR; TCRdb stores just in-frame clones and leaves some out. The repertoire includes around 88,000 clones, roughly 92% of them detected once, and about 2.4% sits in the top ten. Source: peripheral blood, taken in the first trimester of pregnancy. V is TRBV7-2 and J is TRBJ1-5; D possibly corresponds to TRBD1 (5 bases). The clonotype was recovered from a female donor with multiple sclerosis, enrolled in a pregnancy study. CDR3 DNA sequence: TGTGCCAGCAGCTTACCAGGGTTACAGCCCCAGCATTTT. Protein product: CASSLPGLQPQHF.